This entry lists 6 T cell receptor beta chains sequenced from one sample in a study of cytomegalovirus exposure and HLA in healthy donors (dated by TCRdb to the late 2010s). Receptor amplification or capture employed the immunoSEQ multiplex PCR assay. For the multiplex PCR, a mixture combining 60 forward primers for TCR Vbeta segments and 13 reverse primers for TCR Jbeta segments was used. The table was pulled from immuneACCESS by TCRdb, which kept in-frame rearrangements only. Such tables lose some clones; where checked, under half of the loss comes from unresolved V genes, and the rest has no known cause. The sample table holds over 95,000 clones, of which around three quarters were seen once. 2% to 3% of the sample is taken by the ten largest. Sequenced input: PBMCs. These receptors were taken from a female donor in good health and CMV-seronegative.

The chain uses TRBV30 and TRBJ2-3; a possible D gene is TRBD2 (6 bases). Germline V CDR1 and CDR2: GTSNPN, SVGIG (reference sequence). The germline V and J ends were trimmed by 1 base and 11 bases, with 10 bases remaining between them. The CDR3 totals 11 residues. The CDR3 region is CAWSEAGGQYF. CDR3 nucleotide sequence: TGTGCCTGGAGTGAAGCCGGGGGGCAGTATTTT.

The chain uses TRBV15 and TRBJ1-4, with D possibly matching TRBD1 (6 bases). This CDR3 comprises 15 residues. V lost 0 bases and J lost 8, with 13 bases in between. Germline values: CDR1 LNHNV, CDR2 YYDKDF (reference sequence). This CDR3 is CATSRERSQGEKLFF. As DNA, the CDR3 is TGTGCCACCAGCAGAGAACGGTCCCAGGGGGAAAAACTGTTTTTT.

The rearrangement joins TRBV30 to TRBJ2-7; possibly TRBD2 for D (6 bases). Trimming cost V 7 bases and J 3 bases, with 13 bases left between them. Germline-derived CDR1 and CDR2 are GTSNPN and SVGIG (reference sequence). The CDR3 totals 12 residues. The CDR3 nucleotides are TGTGCCTTACGGACTATACACTACGAGCAGTACTTC. It codes for CALRTIHYEQYF.

The chain uses TRBV5-1 and TRBJ1-1, with D unresolved. The V end lost 4 bases, the J end lost 4 bases, and 17 bases lay between the germline ends. The CDR3 has 15 residues. The germline gives CDR1 SGHRS, CDR2 YFSETQ. In DNA, the CDR3 is TGCGCCAGCAGCGCCACCCCCTGGGGAGGCACTGAAGCTTTCTTT. It codes for CASSATPWGGTEAFF.

The chain recombines TRBV9 with TRBJ1-6, with D perhaps TRBD1 (6 bases). Germline-derived CDR1 and CDR2 are SGDLS and YYNGEE. The CDR3 runs to 15 residues. Trimming cost V 1 base and J 7 bases, with 12 bases left between them. CDR3 coding DNA: TGTGCCAGCAGCGTATTGGGGGGGCAAAATTCACCCCTCCACTTT. Translation gives CASSVLGGQNSPLHF.

This clone showed up just a few times. This chain uses TRBV10-2 with TRBJ2-3, with 12 positions matching TRBD2. There are 15 residues in the CDR3. Germline assignment: CDR1 WSHSY and CDR2 SAAADI. Losses at the gene ends were 5 bases for V and 3 bases for J; bases not matched to a gene: 3. CDR3 in amino acids: CASSQLAGGTDTQYF. The CDR3 coding sequence is TGCGCCAGCAGTCAACTAGCGGGGGGTACAGATACGCAGTATTTT.